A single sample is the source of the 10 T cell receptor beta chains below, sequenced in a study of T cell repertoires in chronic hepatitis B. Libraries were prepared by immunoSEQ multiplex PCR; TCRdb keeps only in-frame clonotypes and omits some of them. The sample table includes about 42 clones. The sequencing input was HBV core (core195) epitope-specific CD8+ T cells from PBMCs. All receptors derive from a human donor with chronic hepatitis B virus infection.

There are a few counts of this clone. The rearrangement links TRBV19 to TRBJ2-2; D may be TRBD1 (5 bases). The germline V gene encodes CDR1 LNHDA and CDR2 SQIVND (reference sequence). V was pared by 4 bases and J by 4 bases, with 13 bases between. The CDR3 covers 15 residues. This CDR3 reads CASSTLDSSTGELFF. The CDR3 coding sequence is TGTGCCAGTAGTACCCTCGACAGTTCCACCGGGGAGCTGTTTTTT.

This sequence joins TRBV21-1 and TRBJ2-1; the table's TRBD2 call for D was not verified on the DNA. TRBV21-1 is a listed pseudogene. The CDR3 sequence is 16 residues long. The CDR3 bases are TGTGCCAGCACCCCGAGGACTAGCGGGAGGGGGAATGAGCAGTTCTTC. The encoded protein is CASTPRTSGRGNEQFF.

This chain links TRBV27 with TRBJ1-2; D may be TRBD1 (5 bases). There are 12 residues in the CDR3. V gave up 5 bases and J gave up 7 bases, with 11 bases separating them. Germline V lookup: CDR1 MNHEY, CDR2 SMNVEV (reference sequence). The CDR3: CASSPGRGGYTF. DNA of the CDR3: TGTGCCAGCAGTCCAGGGCGGGGTGGCTACACCTTC.

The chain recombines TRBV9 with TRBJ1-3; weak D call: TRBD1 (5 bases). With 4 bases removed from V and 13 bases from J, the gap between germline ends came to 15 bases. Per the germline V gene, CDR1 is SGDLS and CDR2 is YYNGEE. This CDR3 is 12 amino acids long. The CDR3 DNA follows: TGTGCCAGCAGCTGGGGGGGAGGTCCAATATATTTT. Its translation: CASSWGGGPIYF.

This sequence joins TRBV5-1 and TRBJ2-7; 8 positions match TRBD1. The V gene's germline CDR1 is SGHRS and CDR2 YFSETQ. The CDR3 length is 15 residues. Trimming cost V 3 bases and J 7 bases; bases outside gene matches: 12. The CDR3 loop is CASSSTGTGLGEQYF. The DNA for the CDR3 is TGCGCCAGCAGCTCTACCGGGACAGGCCTGGGTGAGCAGTACTTC.

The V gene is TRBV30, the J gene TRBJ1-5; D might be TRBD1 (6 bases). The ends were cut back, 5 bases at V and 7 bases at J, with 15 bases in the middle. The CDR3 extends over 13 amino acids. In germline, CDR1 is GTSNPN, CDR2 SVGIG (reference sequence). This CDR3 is CAWGTGRNQPQHF. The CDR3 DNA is TGTGCCTGGGGCACAGGGAGGAACCAGCCCCAGCATTTT.

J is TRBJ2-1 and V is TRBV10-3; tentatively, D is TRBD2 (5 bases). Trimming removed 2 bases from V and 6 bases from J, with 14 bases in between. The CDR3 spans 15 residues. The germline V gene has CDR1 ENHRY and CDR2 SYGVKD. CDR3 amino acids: CAISERRQARNEQFF. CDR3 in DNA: TGTGCCATCAGTGAGCGGAGGCAAGCTCGCAATGAGCAGTTCTTC.

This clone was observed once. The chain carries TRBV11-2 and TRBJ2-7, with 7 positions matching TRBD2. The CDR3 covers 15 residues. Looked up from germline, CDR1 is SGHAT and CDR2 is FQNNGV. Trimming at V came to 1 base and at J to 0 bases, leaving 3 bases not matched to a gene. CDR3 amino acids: CASSLGRESSYEQYF. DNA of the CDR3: TGTGCCAGCAGCTTAGGGCGGGAGAGCTCCTACGAGCAGTACTTC.

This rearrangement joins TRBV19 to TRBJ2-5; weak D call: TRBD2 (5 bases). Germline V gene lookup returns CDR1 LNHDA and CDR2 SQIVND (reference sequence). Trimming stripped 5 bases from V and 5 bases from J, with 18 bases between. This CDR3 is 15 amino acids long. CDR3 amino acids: CASSSYLEGRETQYF. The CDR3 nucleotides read TGTGCCAGTAGTTCCTACCTCGAGGGCCGGGAGACCCAGTACTTC.

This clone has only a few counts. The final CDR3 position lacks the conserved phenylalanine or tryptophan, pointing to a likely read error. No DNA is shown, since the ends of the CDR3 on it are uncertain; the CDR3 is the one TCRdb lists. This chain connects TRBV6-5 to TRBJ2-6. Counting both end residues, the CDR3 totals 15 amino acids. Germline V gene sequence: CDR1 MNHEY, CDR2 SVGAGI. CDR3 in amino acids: CASSCVEECNKVGPT.